The rows below give T cell receptor beta chains drawn from one sample of a study of blood T cell repertoires in COVID-19. The data were produced by immunoSEQ multiplex PCR, yet TCRdb's version contains in-frame clones alone and is incomplete. The sample includes about 110,000 clones, approximately 90% of them seen just once. The specimen sequenced was peripheral blood. Receptor source: a woman aged 45 to 65 with acute or convalescent COVID-19. The CDR3 runs from the conserved cysteine through the conserved F or W. The D gene is left open where the match is weak. Clone size is shown for a subset of rows, as once, few, many or a class of expanded clone.

J gene | V gene | D gene | clone size | CDR3 DNA | CDR3 protein
TRBJ2-2 | TRBV19 | NA | NA | TGTGCCAGTAACGGGGGGCCATCCACCGGGGAGCTGTTTTTT | CASNGGPSTGELFF
TRBJ2-2 | TRBV12-5 | TRBD2 | NA | TGTGCTAGTGGTTTGCTAGCGGGAGTAGGCGGGGAGCTGTTTTTT | CASGLLAGVGGELFF
TRBJ2-3 | TRBV7-9 | TRBD2 | NA | TGTGCCAGCAGCTCAAACCTAGGACTAGAGAGGTATTTT | CASSSNLGLERYF
TRBJ1-3 | TRBV9 | NA | NA | TGTGCCAGCTCCGCTCAGGTGAGCTCTGGAAACACCATATATTTT | CASSAQVSSGNTIYF
TRBJ1-3 | TRBV9 | NA | NA | TGTGCCAGACTGGTCCCCCAACAGAACTCTGGAAACACCATATATTTT | CARLVPQQNSGNTIYF
TRBJ2-5 | TRBV10-1 | TRBD1 | NA | TGCGCCAGCAGTGAGAACGCAGGGGGCACAGAGACCCAGTACTTC | CASSENAGGTETQYF
TRBJ2-1 | TRBV3-1/TRBV3-2 | TRBD1 | NA | TGTGCCAGCAGCCAAGTCTCCCAGGGGGCAAATGAGCAGTTCTTC | CASSQVSQGANEQFF
TRBJ2-1 | TRBV19 | TRBD2 | NA | TGTGCCAGTAAGGTAGCGGGAGTCCGGGAGCAGTTCTTC | CASKVAGVREQFF
TRBJ1-5 | TRBV3-1/TRBV3-2 | TRBD1 | NA | TGTGCCAGCAGCCAAGTAACAGGGGCACAGCCCCAGCATTTT | CASSQVTGAQPQHF
TRBJ2-2 | TRBV10-3 | TRBD2 | few | TGTGCCATCGGGTGGATAGCGGGGGGCGGGGAGCTGTTTTTT | CAIGWIAGGGELFF
TRBJ2-1 | TRBV2 | NA | NA | TGTGCCAGCAGTGAAACTCCCCGGGGGGCGAATGAGCAGTTCTTC | CASSETPRGANEQFF
TRBJ2-7 | TRBV11-2 | TRBD1 | NA | TGTGCCAGCAGCTTAGATCTAGGGACAGGGATGGAGCAGTACTTC | CASSLDLGTGMEQYF
TRBJ2-1 | TRBV7-9 | NA | NA | TGTGCCAGCACCCTCACGAGAGGCCGCTCCTACAATGAGCAGTTCTTC | CASTLTRGRSYNEQFF
TRBJ1-6 | TRBV7-9 | NA | NA | TGTGCCAGCAGCTTAGGATCCGCTAGTTCACCCCTCCACTTT | CASSLGSASSPLHF
TRBJ1-1 | TRBV7-2 | NA | NA | TGTGCCAGCAGCTTAGCGCAGGCCGTAACTGAAGCTTTCTTT | CASSLAQAVTEAFF
TRBJ2-7 | TRBV5-4 | NA | NA | TGTGCCAGCAGCTTGACAGGGTTTAGCGAGCAGTACTTC | CASSLTGFSEQYF
TRBJ2-3 | TRBV7-8 | TRBD2 | once | TGTGCCAGCAGCCCCGGGCGGGTAGCGGGAGTAGGTACAGATACGCAGTATTTT | CASSPGRVAGVGTDTQYF
TRBJ2-3 | TRBV11-2 | NA | NA | TGTGCCAGCACCCTATTATTGACAGGCTTGATGGCCACAGATACGCAGTATTTT | CASTLLLTGLMATDTQYF
TRBJ2-1 | TRBV5-4 | TRBD2 | NA | TGTGCCAGCAGCCCAGGGACTACAAACTACGATGAGCAGTTCTTC | CASSPGTTNYDEQFF
TRBJ1-5 | TRBV6-4 | NA | NA | TGTGCCAGCAGTGACTCCTGGGGCTCTCAGCCCCAGCATTTT | CASSDSWGSQPQHF
TRBJ2-2 | TRBV25-1 | TRBD1 | NA | TGTGCCAGCAGGAGGACAGGGGAGTCAGGGGAGCTGTTTTTT | CASRRTGESGELFF
TRBJ2-3 | TRBV5-1 | NA | NA | TGCGCCAGCAGCTCGGGGGGCCGGACAGATACGCAGTATTTT | CASSSGGRTDTQYF
TRBJ2-1 | TRBV15 | NA | NA | TGTGCCACCACGGGACTGAGCTCCTACAATGAGCAGTTCTTC | CATTGLSSYNEQFF
TRBJ2-1 | TRBV30 | NA | NA | TGTGCCTGGGGAGTCGGGGATGAGCAGTTCTTC | CAWGVGDEQFF
TRBJ2-2 | TRBV25-1 | NA | many | TGTGCCAGCAGCGCCAACACTGACTTCCTCGGGGAGCTGTTTTTT | CASSANTDFLGELFF
TRBJ1-1 | TRBV28 | NA | few | TGTGCCAGCAGTTTATATGTGGATCACCGGGAGGCTTTCTTT | CASSLYVDHREAFF
TRBJ2-7 | TRBV21-1 | NA | many | TGTGCCAGCAGAGGACTAGCGGGCAGCTCCTACGAGCAGTACTTC | CASRGLAGSSYEQYF
TRBJ1-1 | TRBV15 | NA | NA | TGTGCCACCAGCAGAGATGCGACAGCTTACACTGAAGCTTTCTTT | CATSRDATAYTEAFF
TRBJ1-6 | TRBV3-1/TRBV3-2 | NA | NA | TGTGCCAGCAGCCAAGAACGGAATTCACCCCTCCACTTT | CASSQERNSPLHF
TRBJ2-3 | TRBV2 | TRBD2 | NA | TGTGCCAGCCTGCGGGGGGGGGATACGCAGTATTTT | CASLRGGDTQYF
TRBJ2-3 | TRBV7-2 | TRBD1 | few | TGTGCCAGCAGTATTATGGGACAGGGGGCCGCAGATACGCAGTATTTT | CASSIMGQGAADTQYF